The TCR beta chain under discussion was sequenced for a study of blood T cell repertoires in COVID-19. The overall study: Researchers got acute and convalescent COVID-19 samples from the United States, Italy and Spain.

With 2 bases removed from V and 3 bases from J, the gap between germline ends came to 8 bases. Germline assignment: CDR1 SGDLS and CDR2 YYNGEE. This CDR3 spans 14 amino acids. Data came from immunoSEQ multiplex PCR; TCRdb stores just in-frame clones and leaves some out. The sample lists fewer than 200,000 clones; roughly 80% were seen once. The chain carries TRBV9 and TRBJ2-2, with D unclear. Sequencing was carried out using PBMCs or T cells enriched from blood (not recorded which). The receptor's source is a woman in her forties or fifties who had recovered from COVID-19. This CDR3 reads CASSVGLYTGELFF. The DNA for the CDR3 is TGTGCCAGCAGCGTGGGCTTGTACACCGGGGAGCTGTTTTTT. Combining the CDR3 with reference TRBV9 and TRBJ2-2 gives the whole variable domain DSGVTQTPKHLITATGQRVTLRCSPRSGDLSVYWYQQSLDQGLQFLIQYYNGEERAKGNILERFSAQQFPDLHSELNLSSLELGDSALYFCASSVGLYTGELFFGEGSRLTVL.